These T cell receptor beta chains were read from a single sample in a study of blood T cell repertoires in COVID-19. Method: immunoSEQ multiplex PCR; TCRdb's copy keeps in-frame clones and lacks some. The table records about 270,000 clones, approximately 90% of them present only once. The sequencing sample was made of PBMCs or T cells enriched from blood (not recorded which). The receptors derive from a woman aged 40 to 50 with acute COVID-19. CDR3s include the opening cysteine and the closing phenylalanine or tryptophan. Each record gives: V gene, D gene, clone size, J gene, CDR3 protein, CDR3 DNA. The D gene is left open where the match is weak. Clone size is not always given. Where it is, it says once, few, many or a class for expanded clones.

>TRBV30|.|.|TRBJ1-1
CAWRVSGGTEAFF
TGTGCCTGGAGGGTCTCCGGGGGCACTGAAGCTTTCTTT
>TRBV19|TRBD2|.|TRBJ2-7
CASREAGGNSYEQYF
TGTGCCAGTAGGGAAGCGGGGGGAAACTCCTACGAGCAGTACTTC
>TRBV20-1|.|few|TRBJ1-1
CSVSRDTEAFF
TGCAGTGTTTCCCGGGACACTGAAGCTTTCTTT
>TRBV12-3/TRBV12-4|TRBD2|.|TRBJ2-5
CASSGTSGANQYF
TGTGCCAGCAGCGGGACTAGCGGGGCGAACCAGTACTTC
>TRBV6-5|.|.|TRBJ2-1
CASTGGNEQFF
TGTGCCAGCACCGGGGGTAACGAGCAGTTCTTC
>TRBV5-4|.|.|TRBJ1-2
CASSLDRVGYGYTF
TGTGCCAGCAGCTTGGACAGGGTAGGGTATGGCTACACCTTC
>TRBV7-2|TRBD1|.|TRBJ1-3
CASSFGQGRFSGNTIYF
TGTGCCAGCAGCTTCGGACAGGGTCGTTTCTCTGGAAACACCATATATTTT
>TRBV7-9|.|.|TRBJ1-1
CASSSPRLAVNTEAFF
TGTGCCAGCAGCTCGCCCAGGTTGGCAGTGAACACTGAAGCTTTCTTT
>TRBV28|.|.|TRBJ1-1
CASSLTSMNTEAFF
TGTGCCAGCAGTTTGACAAGTATGAACACTGAAGCTTTCTTT
>TRBV7-2|TRBD2|.|TRBJ2-1
CASSLNSGGYNEQFF
TGTGCCAGCAGCTTAAATAGCGGGGGCTACAATGAGCAGTTCTTC
>TRBV5-5|.|.|TRBJ2-3
CASSHTSWADTQYF
TGTGCCAGCAGCCATACTAGTTGGGCAGATACGCAGTATTTT
>TRBV7-3|.|.|TRBJ2-1
CASSPGGGDEQFF
TGTGCCAGCAGCCCCGGAGGGGGCGATGAGCAGTTCTTC
>TRBV9|.|.|TRBJ1-3
CASRRGNTIYF
TGTGCCAGCAGGCGTGGAAACACCATATATTTT
>TRBV2|TRBD1|.|TRBJ1-5
CASSRDRENQPQHF
TGTGCCAGCAGTCGGGACAGGGAGAATCAGCCCCAGCATTTT
>TRBV19|TRBD2|few|TRBJ2-3
CASSPWTSGRGDTQYF
TGTGCCAGTAGCCCTTGGACTAGCGGGAGGGGAGATACGCAGTATTTT